This T cell receptor beta chain came from a study of blood T cell repertoires in COVID-19. Study overall: Samples came from the United States, Italy and Spain, spanning acute and convalescent COVID-19. Sample material is recorded as cDNA or gDNA derived from T cells, B-cell-depleted T cells, or PBMCs.

Self-reported history from a screening survey and questionnaire set each donor's cohort. Per the authors' pipeline: It was from reference gene primer amplification that nucleated cell counts were estimated. Using immunoSEQ multiplex PCR, the repertoire was profiled, and TCRdb retains in-frame clones only, with some absent. V, J and clone size reflect that table, while D and trimming were determined from the DNA. The sample yields a few hundred thousand clones, approximately 81% seen once. There are 14 residues in the CDR3. The V segment lost 5 bases and the J segment 4 bases; nucleotides outside the gene matches: 4. The V gene's germline CDR1 is MDHEN and CDR2 SYDVKM.

This clonotype was sampled from a woman aged 45-65 years who had recovered from COVID-19. Sequencing was done on a sample of PBMCs or T cells enriched from blood (not recorded which). The chain links TRBV28 to TRBJ1-4; 7 nucleotides align to TRBD1. CDR3 nucleotide sequence: TGTGCCAGCAGTAAACAGGGGTTTAATGAAAAACTGTTTTTT. It translates to CASSKQGFNEKLFF.